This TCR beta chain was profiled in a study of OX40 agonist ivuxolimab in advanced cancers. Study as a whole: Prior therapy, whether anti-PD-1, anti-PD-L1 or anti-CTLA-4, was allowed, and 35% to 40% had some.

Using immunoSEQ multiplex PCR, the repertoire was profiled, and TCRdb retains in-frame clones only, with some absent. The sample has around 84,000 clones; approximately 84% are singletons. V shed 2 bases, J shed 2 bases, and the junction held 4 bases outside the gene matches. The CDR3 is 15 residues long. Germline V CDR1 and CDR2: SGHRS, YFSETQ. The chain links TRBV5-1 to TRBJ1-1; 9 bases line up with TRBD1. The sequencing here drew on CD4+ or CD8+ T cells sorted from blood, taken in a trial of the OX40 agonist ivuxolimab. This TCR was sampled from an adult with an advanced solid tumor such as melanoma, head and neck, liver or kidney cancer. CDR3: CASSFSGQGNTEAFF. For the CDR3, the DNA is TGCGCCAGCAGCTTTTCGGGACAGGGCAACACTGAAGCTTTCTTT.